This T cell receptor beta chain was found in a study of blood T cell repertoires in COVID-19. Study overall: The study drew acute and convalescent COVID-19 samples from the United States, Italy and Spain. Sample material is recorded as cDNA or gDNA derived from T cells, B-cell-depleted T cells, or PBMCs.

With 3 bases clipped from V and 0 bases from J, the junction kept 7 bases outside the gene matches. Looked up from germline, CDR1 is SGDLS and CDR2 is YYNGEE. The CDR3 spans 17 residues. Authors' analysis steps: Amplifying reference gene primers gave estimates of nucleated cell counts. Sequenced by immunoSEQ multiplex PCR; TCRdb stores in-frame clones only, minus some. V and J calls and clone size are given by that table; D and trimming were obtained from the DNA. The repertoire holds under 250,000 clones, with around 80% as singletons. What was sequenced was peripheral blood. The TCR was taken from a man aged 35 to 55 with acute or convalescent COVID-19. The V and J genes are TRBV9 and TRBJ2-3; 10 bases match TRBD2. The CDR3 DNA is TGTGCCAGCAGCGCCGGACTAGCGGCCTACAGCACAGATACGCAGTATTTT. As protein: CASSAGLAAYSTDTQYF. Drawing the rest from reference TRBV9 and TRBJ2-3, the complete variable domain is DSGVTQTPKHLITATGQRVTLRCSPRSGDLSVYWYQQSLDQGLQFLIQYYNGEERAKGNILERFSAQQFPDLHSELNLSSLELGDSALYFCASSAGLAAYSTDTQYFGPGTRLTVL.